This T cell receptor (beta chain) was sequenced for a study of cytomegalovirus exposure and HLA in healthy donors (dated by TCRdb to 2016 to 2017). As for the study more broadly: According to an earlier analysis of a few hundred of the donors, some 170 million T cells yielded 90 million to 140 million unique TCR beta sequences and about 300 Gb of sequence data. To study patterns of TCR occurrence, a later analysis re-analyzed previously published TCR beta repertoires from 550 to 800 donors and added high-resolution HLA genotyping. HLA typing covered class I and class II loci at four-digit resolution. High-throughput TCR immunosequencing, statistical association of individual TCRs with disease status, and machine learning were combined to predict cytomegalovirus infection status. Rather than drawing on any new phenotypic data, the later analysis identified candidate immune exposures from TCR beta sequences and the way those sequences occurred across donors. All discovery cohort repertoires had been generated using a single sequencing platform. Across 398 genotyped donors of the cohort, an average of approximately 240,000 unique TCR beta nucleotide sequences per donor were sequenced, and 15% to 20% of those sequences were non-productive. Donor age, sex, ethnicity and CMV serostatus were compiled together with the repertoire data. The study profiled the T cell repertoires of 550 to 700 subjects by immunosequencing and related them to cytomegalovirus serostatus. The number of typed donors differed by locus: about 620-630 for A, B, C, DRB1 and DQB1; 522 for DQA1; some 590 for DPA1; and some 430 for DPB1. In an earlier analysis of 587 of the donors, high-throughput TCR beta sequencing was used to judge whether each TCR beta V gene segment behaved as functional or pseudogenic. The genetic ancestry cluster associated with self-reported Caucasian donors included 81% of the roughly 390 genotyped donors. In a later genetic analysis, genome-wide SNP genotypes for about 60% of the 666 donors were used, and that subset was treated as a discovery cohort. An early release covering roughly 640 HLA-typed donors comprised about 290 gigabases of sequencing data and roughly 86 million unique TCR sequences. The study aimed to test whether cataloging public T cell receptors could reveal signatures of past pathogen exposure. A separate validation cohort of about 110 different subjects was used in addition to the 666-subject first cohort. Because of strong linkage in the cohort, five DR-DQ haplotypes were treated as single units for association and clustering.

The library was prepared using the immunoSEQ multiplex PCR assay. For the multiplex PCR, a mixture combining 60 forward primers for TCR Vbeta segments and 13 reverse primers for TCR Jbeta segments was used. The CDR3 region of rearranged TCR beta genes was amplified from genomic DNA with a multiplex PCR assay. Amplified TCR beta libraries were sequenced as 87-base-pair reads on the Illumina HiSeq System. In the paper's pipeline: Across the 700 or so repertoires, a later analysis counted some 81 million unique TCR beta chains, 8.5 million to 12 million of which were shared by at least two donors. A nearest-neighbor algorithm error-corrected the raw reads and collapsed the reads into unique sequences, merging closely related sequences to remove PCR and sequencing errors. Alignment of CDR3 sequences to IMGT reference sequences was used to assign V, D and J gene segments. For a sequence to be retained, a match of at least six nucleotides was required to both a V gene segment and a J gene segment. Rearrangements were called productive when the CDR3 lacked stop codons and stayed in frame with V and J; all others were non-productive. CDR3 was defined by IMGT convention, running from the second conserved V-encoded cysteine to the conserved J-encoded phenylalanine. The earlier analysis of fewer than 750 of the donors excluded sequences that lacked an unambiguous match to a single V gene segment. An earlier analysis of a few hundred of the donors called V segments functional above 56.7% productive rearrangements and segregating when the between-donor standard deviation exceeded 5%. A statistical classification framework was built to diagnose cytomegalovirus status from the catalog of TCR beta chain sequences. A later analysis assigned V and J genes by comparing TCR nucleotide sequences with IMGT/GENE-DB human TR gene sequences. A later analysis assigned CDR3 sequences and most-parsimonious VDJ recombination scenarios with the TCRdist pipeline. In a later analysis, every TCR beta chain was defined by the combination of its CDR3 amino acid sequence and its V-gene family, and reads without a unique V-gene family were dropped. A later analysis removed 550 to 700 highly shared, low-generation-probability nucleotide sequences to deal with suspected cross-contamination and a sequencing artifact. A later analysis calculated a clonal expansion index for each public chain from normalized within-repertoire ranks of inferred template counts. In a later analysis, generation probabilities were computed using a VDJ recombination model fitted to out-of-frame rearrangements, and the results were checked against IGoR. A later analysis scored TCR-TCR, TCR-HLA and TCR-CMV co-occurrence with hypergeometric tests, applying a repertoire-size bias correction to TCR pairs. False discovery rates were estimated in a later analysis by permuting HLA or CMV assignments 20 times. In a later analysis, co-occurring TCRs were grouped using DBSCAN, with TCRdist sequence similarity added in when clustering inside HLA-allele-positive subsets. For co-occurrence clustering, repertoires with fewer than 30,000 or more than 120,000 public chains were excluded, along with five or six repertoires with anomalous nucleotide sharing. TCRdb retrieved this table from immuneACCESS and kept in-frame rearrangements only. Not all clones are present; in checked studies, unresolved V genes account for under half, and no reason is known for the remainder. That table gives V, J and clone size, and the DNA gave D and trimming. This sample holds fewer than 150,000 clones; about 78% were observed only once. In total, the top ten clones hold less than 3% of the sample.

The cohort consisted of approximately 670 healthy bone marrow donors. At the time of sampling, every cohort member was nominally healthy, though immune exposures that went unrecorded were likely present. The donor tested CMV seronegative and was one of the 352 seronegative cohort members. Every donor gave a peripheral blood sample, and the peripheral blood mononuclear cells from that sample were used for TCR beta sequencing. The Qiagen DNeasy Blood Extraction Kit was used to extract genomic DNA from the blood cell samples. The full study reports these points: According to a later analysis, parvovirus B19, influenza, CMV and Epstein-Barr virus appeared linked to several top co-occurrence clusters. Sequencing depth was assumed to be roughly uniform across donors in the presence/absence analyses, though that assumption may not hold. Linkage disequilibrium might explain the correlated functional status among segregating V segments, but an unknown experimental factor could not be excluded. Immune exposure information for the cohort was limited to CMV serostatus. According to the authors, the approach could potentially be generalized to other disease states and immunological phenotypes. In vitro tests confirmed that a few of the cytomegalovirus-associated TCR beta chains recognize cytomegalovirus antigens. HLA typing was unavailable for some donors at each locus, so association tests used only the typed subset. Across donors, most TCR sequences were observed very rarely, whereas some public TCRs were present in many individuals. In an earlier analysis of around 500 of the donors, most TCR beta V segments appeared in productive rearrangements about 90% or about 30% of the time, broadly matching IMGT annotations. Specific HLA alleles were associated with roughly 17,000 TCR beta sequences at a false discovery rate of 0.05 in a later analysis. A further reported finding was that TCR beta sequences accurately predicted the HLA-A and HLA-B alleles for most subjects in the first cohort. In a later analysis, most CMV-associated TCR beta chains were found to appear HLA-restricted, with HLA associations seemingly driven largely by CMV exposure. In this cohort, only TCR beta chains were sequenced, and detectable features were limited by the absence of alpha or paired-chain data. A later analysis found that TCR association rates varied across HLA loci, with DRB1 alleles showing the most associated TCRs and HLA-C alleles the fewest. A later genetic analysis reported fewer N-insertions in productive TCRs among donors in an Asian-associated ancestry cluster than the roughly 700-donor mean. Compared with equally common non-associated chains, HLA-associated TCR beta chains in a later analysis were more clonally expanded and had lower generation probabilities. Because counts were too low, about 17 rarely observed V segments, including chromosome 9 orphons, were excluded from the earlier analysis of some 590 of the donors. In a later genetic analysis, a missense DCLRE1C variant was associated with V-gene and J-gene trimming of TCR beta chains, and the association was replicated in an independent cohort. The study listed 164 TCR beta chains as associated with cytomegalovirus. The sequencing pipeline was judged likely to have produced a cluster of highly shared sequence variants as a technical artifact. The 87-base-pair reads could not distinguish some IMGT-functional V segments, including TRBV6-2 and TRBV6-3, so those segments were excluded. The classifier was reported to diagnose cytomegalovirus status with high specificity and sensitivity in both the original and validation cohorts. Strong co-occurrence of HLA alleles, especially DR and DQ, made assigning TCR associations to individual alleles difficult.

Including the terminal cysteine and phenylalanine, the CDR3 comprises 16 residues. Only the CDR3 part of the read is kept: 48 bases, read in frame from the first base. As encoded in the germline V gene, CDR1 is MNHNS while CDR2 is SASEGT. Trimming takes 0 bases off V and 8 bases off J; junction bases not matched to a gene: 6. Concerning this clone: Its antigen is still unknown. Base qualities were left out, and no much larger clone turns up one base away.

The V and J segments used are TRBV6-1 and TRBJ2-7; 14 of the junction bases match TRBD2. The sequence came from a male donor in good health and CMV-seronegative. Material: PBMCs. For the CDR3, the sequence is CASSEALGTSGSKQYF. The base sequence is TGTGCCAGCAGTGAAGCCCTAGGGACTAGCGGGAGTAAGCAGTACTTC.